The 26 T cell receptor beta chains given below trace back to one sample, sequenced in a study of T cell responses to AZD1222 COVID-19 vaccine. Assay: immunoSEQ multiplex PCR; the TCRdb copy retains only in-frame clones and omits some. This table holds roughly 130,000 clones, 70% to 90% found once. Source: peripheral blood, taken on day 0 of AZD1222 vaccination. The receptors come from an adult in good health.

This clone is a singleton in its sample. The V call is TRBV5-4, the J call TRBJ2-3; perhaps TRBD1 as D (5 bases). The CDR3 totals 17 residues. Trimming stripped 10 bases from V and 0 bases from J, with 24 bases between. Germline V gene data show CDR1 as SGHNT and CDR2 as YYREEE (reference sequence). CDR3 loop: CASSLEGVGLSTDTQYF. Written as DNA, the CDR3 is TGTGCCTCCAGCTTGGAAGGGGTGGGGCTTAGCACAGATACGCAGTATTTT.

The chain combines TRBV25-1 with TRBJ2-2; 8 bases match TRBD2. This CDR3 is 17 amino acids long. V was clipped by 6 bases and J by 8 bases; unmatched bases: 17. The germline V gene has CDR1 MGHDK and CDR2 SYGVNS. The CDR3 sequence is CASSGTSIAGSPGELFF. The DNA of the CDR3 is TGTGCCAGCAGCGGGACATCTATAGCGGGATCCCCAGGGGAGCTGTTTTTT.

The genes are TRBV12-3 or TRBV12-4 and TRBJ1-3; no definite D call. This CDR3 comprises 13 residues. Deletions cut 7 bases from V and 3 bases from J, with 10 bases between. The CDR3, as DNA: TGTGCCAGCACTTTCTCCCTTGGAAACACCATATATTTT. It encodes CASTFSLGNTIYF.

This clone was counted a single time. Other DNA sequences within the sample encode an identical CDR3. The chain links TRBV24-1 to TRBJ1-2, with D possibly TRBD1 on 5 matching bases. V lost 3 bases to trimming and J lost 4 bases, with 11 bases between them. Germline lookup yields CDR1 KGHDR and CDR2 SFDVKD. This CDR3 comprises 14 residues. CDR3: CATSDPSGGYGYTF. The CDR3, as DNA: TGTGCCACCAGTGATCCCTCCGGGGGCTATGGCTACACCTTC.

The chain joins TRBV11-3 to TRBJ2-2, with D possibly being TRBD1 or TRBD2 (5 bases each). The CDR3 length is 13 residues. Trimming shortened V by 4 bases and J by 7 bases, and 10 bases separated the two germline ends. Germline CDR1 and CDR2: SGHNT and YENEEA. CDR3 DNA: TGTGCCAGCAGCTCCGAGGGGATCGGGGAGCTGTTTTTT. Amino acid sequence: CASSSEGIGELFF.

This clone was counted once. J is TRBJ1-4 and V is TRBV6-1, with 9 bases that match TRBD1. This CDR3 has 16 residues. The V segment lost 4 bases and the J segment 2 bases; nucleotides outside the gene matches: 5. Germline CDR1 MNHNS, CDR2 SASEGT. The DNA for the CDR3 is TGTGCCAGCAGTGGTACAGGGGGCGCGACTAATGAAAAACTGTTTTTT. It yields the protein CASSGTGGATNEKLFF.

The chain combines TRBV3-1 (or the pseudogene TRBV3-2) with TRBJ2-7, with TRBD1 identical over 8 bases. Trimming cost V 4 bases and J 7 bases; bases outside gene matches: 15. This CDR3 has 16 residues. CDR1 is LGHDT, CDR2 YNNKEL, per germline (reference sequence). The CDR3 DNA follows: TGTGCCAGCAGCCCCCAGGGGGCTGCGATTATAGTTGAGCAGTACTTC. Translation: CASSPQGAAIIVEQYF.

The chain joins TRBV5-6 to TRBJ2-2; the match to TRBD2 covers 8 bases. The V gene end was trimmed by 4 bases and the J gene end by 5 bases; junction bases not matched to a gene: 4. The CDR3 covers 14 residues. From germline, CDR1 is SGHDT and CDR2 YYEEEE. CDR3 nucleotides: TGTGCCAGCAGCGGGGGACTAGAGACCGGGGAGCTGTTTTTT. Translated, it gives CASSGGLETGELFF.

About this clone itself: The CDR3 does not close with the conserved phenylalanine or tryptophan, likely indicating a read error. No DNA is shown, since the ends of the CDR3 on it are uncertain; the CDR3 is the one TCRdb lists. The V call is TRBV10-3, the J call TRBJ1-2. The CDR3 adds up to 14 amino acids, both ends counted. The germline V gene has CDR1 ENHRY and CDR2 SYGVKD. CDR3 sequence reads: CAISESKATRPNEI.

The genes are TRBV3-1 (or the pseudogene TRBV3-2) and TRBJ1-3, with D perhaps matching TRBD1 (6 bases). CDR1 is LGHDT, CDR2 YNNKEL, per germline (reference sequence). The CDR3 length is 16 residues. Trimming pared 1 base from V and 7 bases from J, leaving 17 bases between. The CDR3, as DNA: TGTGCCAGCAGCCAAGCACCCCGCTCAGGGGCGAACACCATATATTTT. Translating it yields CASSQAPRSGANTIYF.

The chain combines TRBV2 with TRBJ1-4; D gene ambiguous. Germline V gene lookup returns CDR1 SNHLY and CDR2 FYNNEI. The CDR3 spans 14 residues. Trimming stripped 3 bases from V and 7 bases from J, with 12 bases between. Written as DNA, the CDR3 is TGTGCCAGCAGTGACTTACAGTTTGGTGAAAAACTGTTTTTT. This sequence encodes CASSDLQFGEKLFF.

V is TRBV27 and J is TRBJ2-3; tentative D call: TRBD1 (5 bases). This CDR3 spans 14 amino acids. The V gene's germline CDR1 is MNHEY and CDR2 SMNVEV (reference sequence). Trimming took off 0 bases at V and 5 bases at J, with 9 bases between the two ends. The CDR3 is CASSLSIGVDTQYF. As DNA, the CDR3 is TGTGCCAGCAGTTTATCGATAGGGGTAGATACGCAGTATTTT.

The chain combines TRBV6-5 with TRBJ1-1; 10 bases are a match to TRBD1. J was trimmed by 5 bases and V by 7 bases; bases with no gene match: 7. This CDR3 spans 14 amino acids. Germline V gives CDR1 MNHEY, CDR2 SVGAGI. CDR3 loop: CASTRQGARTEAFF. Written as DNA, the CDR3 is TGTGCCAGCACCCGACAGGGGGCGCGGACTGAAGCTTTCTTT.

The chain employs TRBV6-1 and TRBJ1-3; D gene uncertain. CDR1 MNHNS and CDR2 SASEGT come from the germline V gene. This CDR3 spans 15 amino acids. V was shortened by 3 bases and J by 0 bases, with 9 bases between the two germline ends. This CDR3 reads CASSERWNSGNTIYF. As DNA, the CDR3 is TGTGCCAGCAGTGAGAGGTGGAACTCTGGAAACACCATATATTTT.

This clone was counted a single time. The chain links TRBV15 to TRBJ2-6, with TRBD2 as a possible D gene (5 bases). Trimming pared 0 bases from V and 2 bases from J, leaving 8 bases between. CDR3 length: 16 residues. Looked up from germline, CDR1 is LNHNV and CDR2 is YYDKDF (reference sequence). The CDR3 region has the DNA TGTGCCACCAGCAGAGATCGAGGGACTGGGGCCAACGTCCTGACTTTC. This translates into CATSRDRGTGANVLTF.

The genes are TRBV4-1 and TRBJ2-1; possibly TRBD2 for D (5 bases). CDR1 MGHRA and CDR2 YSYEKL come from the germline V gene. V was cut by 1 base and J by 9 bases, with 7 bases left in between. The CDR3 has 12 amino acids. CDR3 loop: CASSQAGFEQFF. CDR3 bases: TGCGCCAGCAGCCAAGCGGGATTTGAGCAGTTCTTC.

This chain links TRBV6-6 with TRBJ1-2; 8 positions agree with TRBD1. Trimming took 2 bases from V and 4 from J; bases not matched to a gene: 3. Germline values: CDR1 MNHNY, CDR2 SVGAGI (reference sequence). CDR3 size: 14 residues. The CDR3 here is CASSYAGGPYGYTF. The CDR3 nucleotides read TGTGCCAGCAGTTACGCAGGGGGCCCCTATGGCTACACCTTC.

This CDR3 is CASSSPRDRRRTEAFF. In nucleotides, the CDR3 is TGTGCCAGCAGTTCGCCCAGGGATAGGAGGAGGACTGAAGCTTTCTTT. V gene TRBV6-2 or TRBV6-3 combines with J gene TRBJ1-1; possibly TRBD1 for D (5 bases). CDR3 length: 16 amino acids. Germline V gives CDR1 MNHEY, CDR2 SVGEGT. Trimming shortened V by 4 bases and J by 5 bases, and 20 bases separated the two germline ends.

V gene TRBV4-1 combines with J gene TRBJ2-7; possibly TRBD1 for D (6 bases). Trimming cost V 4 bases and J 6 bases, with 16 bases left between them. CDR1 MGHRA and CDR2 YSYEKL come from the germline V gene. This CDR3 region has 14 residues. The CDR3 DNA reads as TGCGCCAGCAGCCCAGGGACCTTAGGGGGCGAGCAGTACTTC. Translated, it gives CASSPGTLGGEQYF.

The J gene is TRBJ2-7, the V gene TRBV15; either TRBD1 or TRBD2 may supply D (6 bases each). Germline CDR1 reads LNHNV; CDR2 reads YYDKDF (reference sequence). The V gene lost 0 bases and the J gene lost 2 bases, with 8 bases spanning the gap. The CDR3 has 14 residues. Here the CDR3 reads CATSREGGPYEQYF. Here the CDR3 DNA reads TGTGCCACCAGCAGAGAGGGGGGCCCCTACGAGCAGTACTTC.

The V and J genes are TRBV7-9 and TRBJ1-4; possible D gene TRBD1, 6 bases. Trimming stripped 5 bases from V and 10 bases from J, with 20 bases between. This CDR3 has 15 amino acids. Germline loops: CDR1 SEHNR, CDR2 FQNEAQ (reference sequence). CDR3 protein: CASSDTQGTFGKLFF. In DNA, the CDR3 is TGTGCCAGCAGCGACACACAGGGTACGTTTGGAAAACTGTTTTTT.

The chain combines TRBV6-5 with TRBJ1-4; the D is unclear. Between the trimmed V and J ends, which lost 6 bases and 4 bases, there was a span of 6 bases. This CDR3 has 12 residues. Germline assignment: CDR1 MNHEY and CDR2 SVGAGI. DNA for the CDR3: TGTGCCAGCAGCCAGATTAATGAAAAACTGTTTTTT. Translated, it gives CASSQINEKLFF.

The CDR3 loop is CASSEGFSSNQPQHF. Here the CDR3 DNA reads TGTGCCAGCAGTGAAGGGTTCTCGAGCAATCAGCCCCAGCATTTT. The chain carries TRBV2 and TRBJ1-5; D remains unclear. Trimming took 1 base from V and 1 from J, leaving 8 bases between them. From germline, CDR1 is SNHLY and CDR2 FYNNEI. The CDR3 runs 15 residues.

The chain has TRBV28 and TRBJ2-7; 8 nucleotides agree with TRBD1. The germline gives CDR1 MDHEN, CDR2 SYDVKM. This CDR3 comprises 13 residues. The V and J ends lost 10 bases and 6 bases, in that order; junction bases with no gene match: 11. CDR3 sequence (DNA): TGTGCCATACTTCCCGGGACAGGCAGCGAGCAGTACTTC. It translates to CAILPGTGSEQYF.

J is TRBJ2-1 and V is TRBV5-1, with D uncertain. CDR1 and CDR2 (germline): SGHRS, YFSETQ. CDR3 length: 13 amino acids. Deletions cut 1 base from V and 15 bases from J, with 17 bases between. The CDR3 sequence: CASSLILAQERFF. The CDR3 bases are TGCGCCAGCAGCTTGATTTTAGCCCAGGAGAGGTTCTTC.

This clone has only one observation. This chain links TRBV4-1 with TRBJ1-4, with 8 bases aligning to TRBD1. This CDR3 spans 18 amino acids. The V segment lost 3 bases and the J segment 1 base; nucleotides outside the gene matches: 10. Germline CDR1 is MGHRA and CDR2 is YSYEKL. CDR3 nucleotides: TGCGCCAGCAGCCACCCCTTACAGGGGGGTAAAACTAATGAAAAACTGTTTTTT. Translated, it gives CASSHPLQGGKTNEKLFF.